The next 26 T cell receptor beta chains were all read from a single sample in a study of blood T cell repertoires in COVID-19. Assay used: immunoSEQ multiplex PCR; TCRdb lists only in-frame clones, some missing. This sample has approximately 50,000 clones, with around 81% found just once. The sample was peripheral blood. The receptor set was obtained from an elderly woman with COVID-19, enrolled during active disease.

This clone was seen a single time. The CDR3 region is CASSPSLGSRNEQFF. CDR3 nucleotides: TGTGCCAGCTCACCATCCTTAGGGAGCCGCAATGAGCAGTTCTTC. The rearrangement links TRBV18 to TRBJ2-1, with D possibly matching TRBD2 (5 bases). V lost 2 bases and J lost 6, with 14 bases in between. This CDR3 is 15 amino acids long. Germline CDR1 KGHSH, CDR2 LQKENI.

V usage is TRBV4-2 and J usage is TRBJ2-5, with 8 positions matching TRBD1. Looked up from germline, CDR1 is LGHNA and CDR2 is YNFKEQ. This CDR3 spans 15 amino acids. The trim removed 3 bases at V and 4 bases at J, leaving 7 bases unmatched. CDR3: CASSQAQGAGETQYF. CDR3 nucleotides: TGTGCCAGCAGCCAGGCCCAGGGGGCTGGAGAGACCCAGTACTTC.

The J gene is TRBJ1-6, the V gene TRBV7-9; D is unresolved. Trimming left V 5 bases short and J 1 base short, with 6 bases between. Germline V lookup: CDR1 SEHNR, CDR2 FQNEAQ (reference sequence). This CDR3 region has 14 residues. The CDR3 reads CASSGQSYNSPLHF. In nucleotides, the CDR3 is TGTGCCAGCAGCGGGCAGTCCTATAATTCACCCCTCCACTTT.

The genes are TRBV11-2 and TRBJ1-4, with a tentative D call TRBD1 (5 bases). Germline lookup yields CDR1 SGHAT and CDR2 FQNNGV. This CDR3 is 15 amino acids long. The ends were cut back, 5 bases at V and 5 bases at J, with 15 bases in the middle. The CDR3 coding sequence is TGTGCCAGCAGCCAAATAGGGGCTCGAAATGAAAAACTGTTTTTT. It codes for CASSQIGARNEKLFF.

The chain couples TRBV28 to TRBJ1-5; D is ambiguous. CDR3 length: 15 amino acids. V lost 1 base and J lost 6, with 13 bases in between. Germline assignment: CDR1 MDHEN and CDR2 SYDVKM. The CDR3 loop reads CASSLSQDPRQPQHF. CDR3 nucleotides: TGTGCCAGCAGTTTATCCCAGGATCCTCGTCAGCCCCAGCATTTT.

This clone appeared once. J is TRBJ2-1 and V is TRBV20-1; no clear D. Germline values: CDR1 DFQATT, CDR2 SNEGSKA (reference sequence). The CDR3 extends over 11 amino acids. V dropped 0 bases and J dropped 13 bases, with 10 bases sitting between them. CDR3 sequence reads: CSARDRGQQFF. As DNA, the CDR3 is TGCAGTGCTAGAGATCGAGGCCAACAGTTCTTC.

This chain links TRBV11-3 with TRBJ2-2, with D perhaps matching TRBD1 (5 bases). The CDR3 runs 13 residues. Trimming took 3 bases from V and 7 from J, leaving 9 bases between them. The V gene's germline CDR1 is SGHNT and CDR2 YENEEA. CDR3 in amino acids: CASSFQGDGELFF. The CDR3 DNA follows: TGTGCCAGCAGCTTCCAAGGGGACGGGGAGCTGTTTTTT.

V and J are TRBV5-4 and TRBJ2-7, with TRBD2 as a possible D gene (9 bases). The germline CDR1 and CDR2 sequences are SGHNT and YYREEE (reference sequence). The CDR3 runs 18 residues. Deletions cut 4 bases from V and 4 bases from J, with 27 bases between. CDR3 in DNA: TGTGCCAGCAGCCGCGGACAGGGATATAGCGGGAGCTCTTACGAGCAGTACTTC. It codes for CASSRGQGYSGSSYEQYF.

The rearrangement joins TRBV18 to TRBJ2-4; D not certain. The germline V gene has CDR1 KGHSH and CDR2 LQKENI. The CDR3 sequence is 15 residues long. V lost 0 bases, J lost 0 bases, and 6 bases lay in between. CDR3 DNA: TGTGCCAGCTCACCACCCGGTGTAGCCAAAAACATTCAGTACTTC. Protein product: CASSPPGVAKNIQYF.

The rearrangement links TRBV3-1 (or the pseudogene TRBV3-2) to TRBJ2-1; 7 positions agree with TRBD2. CDR3 length: 16 residues. The J segment lost 4 bases and the V segment lost 5 bases, leaving 11 bases of the junction unmatched. Per the germline V gene, CDR1 is LGHDT and CDR2 is YNNKEL (reference sequence). The CDR3 region has the DNA TGTGCCAGCAGCTCAAGTCGGCTAGCGGCTTACAATGAGCAGTTCTTC. It specifies CASSSSRLAAYNEQFF.

The rearrangement links TRBV6-1 to TRBJ2-2; 10 nucleotides align to TRBD2. This CDR3 is 16 amino acids long. V lost 2 bases and J lost 8; bases outside the gene matches: 8. Germline assignment: CDR1 MNHNS and CDR2 SASEGT. In DNA, the CDR3 is TGTGCCAGCAGTGAAAGGGCTAGCGGGAGTAGGGGGGAGCTGTTTTTT. Translating it yields CASSERASGSRGELFF.

Remarks on this clone: An end of the junction differs from the germline gene, which may be a read error. V gene TRBV7-7 combines with J gene TRBJ2-7; D ambiguous. Germline CDR1 SSHAT, CDR2 FNYEAQ (reference sequence). The CDR3 runs to 15 residues. CDR3 loop: CASSRTATTVSEQYF. The CDR3 region has the DNA TGTGCTAGCAGCCGTACGGCTACCACAGTAAGCGAGCAGTACTTC.

V is TRBV5-4 and J is TRBJ2-3, with 7 bases aligning to TRBD2. This CDR3 contains 13 residues. The germline V gene has CDR1 SGHNT and CDR2 YYREEE (reference sequence). J gave up 4 bases and V 4 bases, and 3 bases lay outside the gene matches. In nucleotides, the CDR3 is TGTGCCAGCAGCGCGGGACTATCAGATACGCAGTATTTT. The encoded protein is CASSAGLSDTQYF.

The chain links TRBV4-2 to TRBJ2-5, with a weak D call TRBD1 (5 bases). CDR1 is LGHNA and CDR2 is YNFKEQ in the germline V gene. The CDR3 length is 15 residues. V was pared by 0 bases and J by 3 bases, with 11 bases between. CDR3 nucleotides: TGTGCCAGCAGCCAAGAGGCAGGGAAGAAAGAGACCCAGTACTTC. It is translated as CASSQEAGKKETQYF.

The count of this clone is one. The V gene is TRBV3-1 (or the pseudogene TRBV3-2), the J gene TRBJ2-2; 8 bases are a match to TRBD2. This CDR3 comprises 14 residues. Germline CDR1 reads LGHDT; CDR2 reads YNNKEL (reference sequence). Trimming cost V 6 bases and J 4 bases; bases outside gene matches: 4. The CDR3 DNA follows: TGTGCCAGCAGGAGACGGGGGGGCACCGGGGAGCTGTTTTTT. Protein sequence: CASRRRGGTGELFF.

The rearrangement joins TRBV7-2 to TRBJ2-1, with 12 bases aligning to TRBD2. V lost 8 bases, J lost 1 base, and 9 bases stayed unmatched. CDR1 and CDR2 (germline): SGHTA, FQGNSA. CDR3 length equals 17 residues. The CDR3 sequence is CASGGPTSGRSYNEQFF. The CDR3 region has the DNA TGTGCCAGCGGGGGGCCTACTAGCGGGAGGTCCTACAATGAGCAGTTCTTC.

The chain carries TRBV5-1 and TRBJ2-5, with 8 bases aligning to TRBD1. The V segment lost 4 bases and the J segment 5 bases; nucleotides outside the gene matches: 7. The CDR3 sequence is 14 residues long. The V gene's germline CDR1 is SGHRS and CDR2 YFSETQ. The CDR3, as DNA: TGCGCCAGCAGCCGCGACAGGGGAGGTGAGACCCAGTACTTC. This gives the protein CASSRDRGGETQYF.

The chain uses TRBV4-1 and TRBJ2-7; D is undetermined. The CDR3 is made up of 14 amino acids. CDR1 is MGHRA and CDR2 is YSYEKL in the germline V gene. Trimming pared 5 bases from V and 3 bases from J, leaving 14 bases between. CDR3 residues: CASSNLDAVYEQYF. As DNA, the CDR3 is TGCGCCAGCAGCAATCTTGATGCAGTCTACGAGCAGTACTTC.

The V gene is TRBV5-5, the J gene TRBJ2-1; D is perhaps TRBD1 (5 bases). This CDR3 contains 15 residues. Deletions cut 0 bases from V and 3 bases from J, with 10 bases between. Germline V CDR1 and CDR2: SGHKS, YYEKEE (reference sequence). CDR3 nucleotides: TGTGCCAGCAGCTTGGCGCAGGGAAACTACAATGAGCAGTTCTTC. Translated: CASSLAQGNYNEQFF.

The chain joins TRBV2 to TRBJ1-3; D is uncertain. The V end lost 6 bases, the J end lost 4 bases, and 13 bases lay between the germline ends. CDR3 length: 14 amino acids. CDR1 SNHLY and CDR2 FYNNEI come from the germline V gene. CDR3 loop: CASRGGGAGNTIYF. CDR3 nucleotides: TGTGCCAGCAGGGGAGGTGGAGCCGGAAACACCATATATTTT.

The CDR3 DNA sequence: TGTGCCAGCAGCAAAGCGCCTCCGGGACTAGCGGTCCCCACAGATACGCAGTATTTT. This translates into CASSKAPPGLAVPTDTQYF. The chain has TRBV21-1 and TRBJ2-3; the table calls TRBD2, which could not be checked here. TRBV21-1 has pseudogene status. CDR3 size: 19 residues.

The V gene is TRBV2, the J gene TRBJ2-5, with 13 bases aligning to TRBD2. CDR3 length equals 15 residues. Germline CDR1 is SNHLY and CDR2 is FYNNEI. Losses at the gene ends were 8 bases for V and 4 bases for J; bases not matched to a gene: 7. As DNA, the CDR3 is TGTGCCAGCGTTTGGACTAGCGGGAGCTTAGAGACCCAGTACTTC. Translated: CASVWTSGSLETQYF.

V is TRBV19 and J is TRBJ2-5; 7 nucleotides line up with TRBD2. J lost 4 bases, V lost 4 bases, and 9 bases had no gene match. CDR3 length: 15 residues. The germline CDR1 and CDR2 sequences are LNHDA and SQIVND (reference sequence). CDR3 residues: CASSKGGSTVETQYF. The DNA of the CDR3 is TGTGCCAGTAGTAAGGGCGGGAGCACGGTAGAGACCCAGTACTTC. Full variable domain (outside the CDR3, taken from reference TRBV19 and TRBJ2-5): DGGITQSPKYLFRKEGQNVTLSCEQNLNHDAMYWYRQDPGQGLRLIYYSQIVNDFQKGDIAEGYSVSREKKESFPLTVTSAQKNPTAFYLCASSKGGSTVETQYFGPGTRLLVL.

The V call is TRBV5-1, the J call TRBJ1-1, with 9 bases fitting TRBD1. The V gene end was trimmed by 3 bases and the J gene end by 5 bases; junction bases not matched to a gene: 5. The CDR3 is 14 amino acids. In germline, CDR1 is SGHRS, CDR2 YFSETQ. The CDR3 here is CASSSTGGLTEAFF. The CDR3 nucleotides are TGCGCCAGCAGCTCCACAGGGGGCTTGACTGAAGCTTTCTTT.

This chain links TRBV7-2 with TRBJ1-6; 9 positions agree with TRBD1. The CDR3 covers 14 residues. Germline CDR1 and CDR2: SGHTA and FQGNSA. With V trimmed by 3 bases and J by 9 bases, 3 bases remained unmatched. The CDR3 sequence is CASSLGQGLSPLHF. CDR3 nucleotide sequence: TGTGCCAGCAGCTTGGGACAGGGCCTTTCACCCCTCCACTTT.

The V gene is TRBV27, the J gene TRBJ1-2, with TRBD1 matching 7 bases. The V segment lost 0 bases and the J segment 6 bases; nucleotides outside the gene matches: 4. Germline V gene lookup returns CDR1 MNHEY and CDR2 SMNVEV (reference sequence). This CDR3 has 14 amino acids. CDR3 bases: TGTGCCAGCAGTTTATCGGGACAGAATCATGGCTACACCTTC. Its translation is CASSLSGQNHGYTF.